These T cell receptor beta chains were read from a single sample in a study. TCRdb independently ran MiXCR on the 5' RACE reads; one entry per CDR3 protein. Of tens of thousands of distinct CDR3 sequences in the sample, roughly 28% are singletons; the top ten hold less than 3.5%. Sequencing was performed on tumor-infiltrating memory CD4+ T cells sorted from the breast tumor. These receptors originate from a female donor with breast cancer. CDR3s include the opening cysteine and the closing phenylalanine or tryptophan.

j_call | v_call | cdr3_aa
TRBJ2-3 | TRBV3-1 | CASSQVEGVASGGADTQYF
TRBJ1-5 | TRBV4-2 | CASSQEWDSNQPQHF
TRBJ2-5 | TRBV5-1 | CASSLAPGKQETQYF
TRBJ1-3 | TRBV5-1 | CASSESGDGNTIYF
TRBJ1-2 | TRBV5-6 | CARLDTFYGYTF
TRBJ2-1 | TRBV11-1 | CASSRRGRPGEEQFF
TRBJ2-1 | TRBV7-9 | CASRPGQGTYNEQFF
TRBJ1-1 | TRBV6-2/TRBV6-3 | CASSSDLFKMNTEAFF
TRBJ1-3 | TRBV7-9 | CASSLYQGNTIYF
TRBJ2-7 | TRBV6-1 | CASRDRGPPFDEQYF
TRBJ2-3 | TRBV29-1 | CSVASQGYTDTQYF
TRBJ1-2 | TRBV29-1 | CSVEISGYYGYTF
TRBJ1-6 | TRBV20-1 | CSARADRPLYNSPLHF
TRBJ2-3 | TRBV7-2 | CASSLGRDTQYF
TRBJ2-5 | TRBV5-1 | CASSVAWTGGSETQYF
TRBJ2-3 | TRBV28 | CASSFTDSTDTQYF
TRBJ2-2 | TRBV9 | CASSETGVVTGELFF
TRBJ2-2 | TRBV5-1 | CASSSDRSLTGELFF
TRBJ2-3 | TRBV7-2 | CASSQGQGDTQYF
TRBJ1-5 | TRBV2 | CASSDTGNQPQHF
TRBJ2-3 | TRBV18 | CASSPHPKDTQYF
TRBJ2-7 | TRBV27 | CASSWDREAYEQYF
TRBJ1-3 | TRBV4-2 | CASSPNRPTGRHRLGNTIYF
TRBJ1-1 | TRBV6-5 | CASSLFPLPGNTEAFF
TRBJ2-2 | TRBV20-1 | CSARDRRFGELFF
TRBJ1-5 | TRBV12-3/TRBV12-4 | CASSSGPYQPQHF
TRBJ2-1 | TRBV5-1 | CASSRDVYNEQFF
TRBJ1-4 | TRBV20-1 | CSAIFNEKLFF
TRBJ1-5 | TRBV9 | CASSHSGGEQPQHF
TRBJ1-2 | TRBV28 | CASRKPDGYYGYTF
TRBJ1-4 | TRBV20-1 | CSASEGGAGEKLFF
TRBJ2-7 | TRBV7-2 | CASSPQGGTYEQYF
TRBJ2-1 | TRBV24-1 | CATSDPGVHNEQFF
TRBJ1-2 | TRBV20-1 | CSARPNRGGGGYTF
TRBJ2-7 | TRBV5-1 | CASSLTGIAIYEQYF
TRBJ2-4 | TRBV6-8 | CASSYLGLAKNIQYF
TRBJ2-2 | TRBV7-8 | CASSLKLTNTGELFF
TRBJ2-1 | TRBV7-2 | CASSPGLAGGKFF
TRBJ2-2 | TRBV20-1 | CSARDRGEGTGELFF
TRBJ1-2 | TRBV10-3 | CATTAGEAGYTF
TRBJ2-2 | TRBV6-1 | CASNRGTGGAGELFF
TRBJ2-4 | TRBV7-2 | CASSRGTVMTKNIQYF
TRBJ1-3 | TRBV7-2 | CASSKEGVNSGNTIYF
TRBJ1-1 | TRBV6-2/TRBV6-3 | CASKPRRGVDTEAFF
TRBJ1-5 | TRBV28 | CASESPNQPQHF
TRBJ2-7 | TRBV12-3/TRBV12-4 | CASSLVSGLEEQYF
TRBJ2-5 | TRBV7-3 | CASSFGGAAETQYF
TRBJ1-1 | TRBV5-1 | CASSLGTDTEAFF
TRBJ1-1 | TRBV7-8 | CASTFDSEAFF
TRBJ1-1 | TRBV5-1 | CASSLASGTANTEAFF
TRBJ2-3 | TRBV6-2/TRBV6-3 | CASSPFTSVRTDTQYF
TRBJ2-5 | TRBV29-1 | CSVDIGEGTQYF
TRBJ1-5 | TRBV7-2 | CASSQGMGQPQHF
TRBJ1-2 | TRBV28 | CASGTPSGPSYGYTF
TRBJ1-2 | TRBV28 | CASSLSVYGYTF
TRBJ2-3 | TRBV7-2 | CASSLTPRDTQYF
TRBJ2-5 | TRBV20-1 | CSARDSSGSSETQYF
TRBJ1-1 | TRBV29-1 | CSAKTGQSEALF